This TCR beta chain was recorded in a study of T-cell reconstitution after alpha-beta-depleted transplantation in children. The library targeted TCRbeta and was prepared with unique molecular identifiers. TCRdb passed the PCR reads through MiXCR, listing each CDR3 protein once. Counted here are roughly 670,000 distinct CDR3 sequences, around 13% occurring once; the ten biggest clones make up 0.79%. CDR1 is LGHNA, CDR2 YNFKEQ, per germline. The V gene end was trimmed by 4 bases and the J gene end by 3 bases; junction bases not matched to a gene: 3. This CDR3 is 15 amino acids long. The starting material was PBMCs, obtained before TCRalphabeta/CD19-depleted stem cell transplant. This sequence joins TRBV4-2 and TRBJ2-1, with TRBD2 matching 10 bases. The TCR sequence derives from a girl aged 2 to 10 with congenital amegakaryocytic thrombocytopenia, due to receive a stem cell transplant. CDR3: CASSLWTSGYNEQFF. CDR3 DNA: TGTGCCAGCAGCCTCTGGACTAGCGGCTACAATGAGCAGTTCTTC.